The 22 T cell receptor beta chains below come from one sample, sequenced in a study of T cell changes during pregnancy in multiple sclerosis. Produced via immunoSEQ multiplex PCR; TCRdb's table is partial and in-frame only. Counted here are 80,000 to 95,000 clones, about 95% occurring once; the ten biggest clones make up roughly 1.2%. The specimen was peripheral blood, collected in the second trimester of pregnancy. Every receptor here comes from a female donor with multiple sclerosis, enrolled in a pregnancy study.

The genes are TRBV9 and TRBJ2-1; unclear D gene. Deletions cut 4 bases from V and 9 bases from J, with 11 bases between. Germline CDR1 reads SGDLS; CDR2 reads YYNGEE. The length of the CDR3 is 12 residues. The CDR3 region has the DNA TGTGCCAGCAGCAAGATCGGTGGTGAGCAGTTCTTC. This sequence encodes CASSKIGGEQFF.

The V call is TRBV27, the J call TRBJ2-7, with 7 nucleotides matching TRBD1. V shed 6 bases and J 5 bases; nucleotides not matched to a gene: 7. The CDR3 sequence is 13 residues long. Germline assignment: CDR1 MNHEY and CDR2 SMNVEV (reference sequence). The CDR3 bases are TGTGCCAGCAGCCGAGGGGGCCCCCACGAGCAGTACTTC. Protein product: CASSRGGPHEQYF.

This rearrangement joins TRBV28 to TRBJ1-2; D is unresolved. Germline V gene sequence: CDR1 MDHEN, CDR2 SYDVKM. V was pared by 10 bases and J by 0 bases, with 12 bases between. The CDR3 runs 13 residues. CDR3 loop: CAIVSGTNYGYTF. The CDR3 nucleotides are TGTGCCATCGTATCCGGGACTAACTATGGCTACACCTTC.

The rearrangement joins TRBV6-1 to TRBJ1-2, with D uncertain. CDR1 MNHNS and CDR2 SASEGT come from the germline V gene. The CDR3 totals 13 residues. The ends were cut back, 2 bases at V and 7 bases at J, with 11 bases in the middle. The CDR3 DNA reads as TGTGCCAGCAGTGAACCGGGGAATCTTGGCTACACCTTC. Protein product: CASSEPGNLGYTF.

The CDR3 protein is CASSLAQTYNEQFF. In nucleotides, the CDR3 is TGTGCCAGCAGCTTGGCCCAAACTTACAATGAGCAGTTCTTC. The chain links TRBV5-4 to TRBJ2-1; no clear D. V lost 0 bases to trimming and J lost 4 bases, with 8 bases between them. Germline V gene lookup returns CDR1 SGHNT and CDR2 YYREEE (reference sequence). This CDR3 has 14 residues.

The sample holds one count of this clone. The genes are TRBV27 and TRBJ2-7; TRBD1 is a possible D gene (6 bases). CDR3 length equals 14 residues. V was cut by 8 bases and J by 4 bases, with 18 bases left in between. Germline V gene lookup returns CDR1 MNHEY and CDR2 SMNVEV (reference sequence). The CDR3 region has the DNA TGTGCCAGCGGTACGCGAGGCAGGGGTTACGAGCAGTACTTC. Its protein product is CASGTRGRGYEQYF.

The V gene is TRBV27, the J gene TRBJ2-1; a weak D match, TRBD2 (6 bases). Trimming cost V 3 bases and J 10 bases, with 13 bases left between them. The CDR3 has 13 amino acids. CDR1 is MNHEY and CDR2 is SMNVEV in the germline V gene (reference sequence). CDR3 region: CASSFIGAGEQFF. The CDR3 DNA follows: TGTGCCAGCAGTTTTATAGGGGCGGGAGAGCAGTTCTTC.

The chain uses TRBV30 and TRBJ1-1; TRBD1 agrees at 7 bases. The germline V gene has CDR1 GTSNPN and CDR2 SVGIG (reference sequence). There are 13 residues in the CDR3. V lost 8 bases to trimming and J lost 0 bases; unmatched junction nucleotides: 6. This chain's CDR3 is CALRQGVNTEAFF. CDR3 DNA sequence: TGTGCCCTACGCCAGGGGGTGAACACTGAAGCTTTCTTT. Full variable domain (remainder filled in from reference TRBV30 and TRBJ1-1): SQTIHQWPATLVQPVGSPLSLECTVEGTSNPNLYWYRQAAGRGLQLLFYSVGIGQISSEVPQNLSASRPQDRQFILSSKKLLLSDSGFYLCALRQGVNTEAFFGQGTRLTVV.

This sequence joins TRBV7-8 and TRBJ2-1; D is undetermined. Trimming took off 0 bases at V and 7 bases at J, with 10 bases between the two ends. Germline assignment: CDR1 SGHVS and CDR2 FQNEAQ. This CDR3 region has 14 residues. The chain's CDR3 is CASSLALLLNEQFF. In nucleotides, the CDR3 is TGTGCCAGCAGCTTAGCCCTACTATTAAATGAGCAGTTCTTC. Full variable domain (remainder filled in from reference TRBV7-8 and TRBJ2-1): GAGVSQSPRYKVAKRGQDVALRCDPISGHVSLFWYQQALGQGPEFLTYFQNEAQLDKSGLPSDRFFAERPEGSVSTLKIQRTQQEDSAVYLCASSLALLLNEQFFGPGTRLTVL.

The chain joins TRBV6-5 to TRBJ2-7, with 10 bases fitting TRBD1. The V and J ends lost 0 bases and 6 bases, in that order; junction bases with no gene match: 5. Germline CDR1 and CDR2: MNHEY and SVGAGI. The CDR3 consists of 15 residues. The CDR3 sequence is CASSYSGQGITEQYF. The CDR3 region has the DNA TGTGCCAGCAGTTACTCGGGACAGGGGATTACCGAGCAGTACTTC.

In its sample, this clone was seen a few times. V and J are TRBV5-1 and TRBJ1-1; 9 bases fit TRBD1. This CDR3 is built from 14 residues. CDR1 and CDR2 from the germline V gene are SGHRS and YFSETQ. The junction had 10 bases not matched to a gene; V was cut back by 3 bases and J by 10 bases. The DNA of the CDR3 is TGCGCCAGCAGCTCCGATGGACAGGGGAAGGGAGCTTTCTTT. It translates to CASSSDGQGKGAFF.

V gene TRBV7-2 combines with J gene TRBJ1-5; TRBD1 might be the D (6 bases). Trimming cost V 3 bases and J 7 bases, with 19 bases left between them. Germline V gene lookup returns CDR1 SGHTA and CDR2 FQGNSA. This CDR3 has 16 amino acids. Here the CDR3 DNA reads TGTGCCAGCAGCTTCAATCTCCCTCAAGGGGGACAGCCCCAGCATTTT. Amino acids: CASSFNLPQGGQPQHF.

V and J are TRBV10-1 and TRBJ2-1; 8 nucleotides agree with TRBD2. After removal of 2 bases from V and 3 bases from J, the junction contained 15 bases not matched to a gene. The CDR3 has 19 residues. CDR1 and CDR2 (germline): WNHNN, SYGVQD (reference sequence). CDR3 DNA sequence: TGCGCCAGCAGTGAGACGGGCGGGAGGCCTCGGGATCTCTACAATGAGCAGTTCTTC. Translation gives CASSETGGRPRDLYNEQFF.

The V gene is TRBV10-3, the J gene TRBJ2-5, with TRBD2 as a possible D gene (6 bases). Germline V CDR1 and CDR2: ENHRY, SYGVKD. This CDR3 has 15 amino acids. V lost 8 bases and J lost 1, with 17 bases in between. The CDR3: CAILPTGVIQETQYF. In DNA, the CDR3 is TGTGCCATCTTGCCGACGGGAGTGATCCAAGAGACCCAGTACTTC.

The J gene is TRBJ1-1, the V gene TRBV7-9, with D possibly matching TRBD1 (5 bases). V lost 10 bases and J lost 2, with 17 bases in between. Germline values: CDR1 SEHNR, CDR2 FQNEAQ (reference sequence). The CDR3 extends over 14 amino acids. The CDR3 here is CATPEGARNTEAFF. The CDR3 DNA reads TGTGCCACCCCCGAAGGGGCGCGAAACACTGAAGCTTTCTTT.

This chain uses TRBV9 with TRBJ2-2; 8 nucleotides match TRBD2. CDR1 and CDR2 (germline): SGDLS, YYNGEE. Germline trimming cut 0 bases from V and 5 bases from J; bases unmatched to any gene: 12. This CDR3 has 18 residues. The CDR3 DNA sequence: TGTGCCAGCAGCGTAGCTACGGGGACTAGGGGCTTGACCGGGGAGCTGTTTTTT. Translated: CASSVATGTRGLTGELFF.

The chain employs TRBV15 and TRBJ1-5, with a weak D call TRBD1 (6 bases). The V end was cut by 0 bases, the J end by 5 bases, with 17 bases between. This CDR3 contains 17 residues. The V gene's germline CDR1 is LNHNV and CDR2 YYDKDF (reference sequence). The CDR3 region has the DNA TGTGCCACCAGCAGAGATCTAGGGGGGGTAGTGTATCAGCCCCAGCATTTT. It codes for CATSRDLGGVVYQPQHF.

The chain employs TRBV27 and TRBJ2-1; D gene ambiguous. Trimming left V 3 bases short and J 5 bases short, with 8 bases between. The CDR3 runs to 13 residues. Germline lookup yields CDR1 MNHEY and CDR2 SMNVEV (reference sequence). The CDR3 DNA is TGTGCCAGCAGTTTCTCGGTGAACAATGAGCAGTTCTTC. Amino acid sequence: CASSFSVNNEQFF.

The J gene is TRBJ2-3, the V gene TRBV10-3; D possibly corresponds to TRBD1 (5 bases). The CDR3 runs to 13 residues. CDR1 is ENHRY and CDR2 is SYGVKD in the germline V gene. Deletions cut 2 bases from V and 3 bases from J, with 6 bases between. DNA for the CDR3: TGTGCCATCAGTGAGGCAGGGACAGATACGCAGTATTTT. It is translated as CAISEAGTDTQYF.

The chain joins TRBV6-1 to TRBJ2-7; 9 bases are a match to TRBD2. V shed 6 bases and J 2 bases; nucleotides not matched to a gene: 5. This CDR3 is 14 amino acids long. Germline V gene data show CDR1 as MNHNS and CDR2 as SASEGT. CDR3 coding DNA: TGTGCCAGCAGCGCTCTAGCGGGAACCTACGAGCAGTACTTC. Residues: CASSALAGTYEQYF.

J is TRBJ1-4 and V is TRBV27; D is unclear. Germline-derived CDR1 and CDR2 are MNHEY and SMNVEV (reference sequence). The CDR3 loop spans 14 amino acids. V shed 2 bases and J shed 7 bases, with 11 bases lying between them. The CDR3 loop is CASSLMAGSEKLFF. CDR3 DNA: TGTGCCAGCAGTTTAATGGCAGGCAGTGAAAAACTGTTTTTT.

The chain uses TRBV6-1 and TRBJ2-7, with 9 bases fitting TRBD1. The CDR3 is 17 amino acids. The germline gives CDR1 MNHNS, CDR2 SASEGT. Losses at the gene ends were 4 bases for V and 6 bases for J; bases not matched to a gene: 16. This chain's CDR3 is CASSASVGDRGLIEQYF. The CDR3 DNA sequence: TGTGCCAGCAGTGCCTCGGTGGGAGACAGGGGGTTGATCGAGCAGTACTTC.